This TCR beta chain was identified during a study of post-analysis software for immune sequencing data. General observations from the study: For normalized Chao1 diversity, multiple sclerosis patients scored significantly lower than controls did. Roughly 5 TRBV segments, TRBV5-6, TRBV5-1 and TRBV20-1 among them, were found more frequent in patients than controls.

About this clonotype itself: What it binds is unknown.

This CDR3 is built from 12 residues. With 4 bases removed from V and 7 bases from J, the gap between germline ends came to 10 bases. The germline gives CDR1 SEHNR, CDR2 FQNEAQ (reference sequence). Unique-molecular-identifier-tagged TCR beta cDNA libraries were used. TCRdb reprocessed the PCR reads via MiXCR and lists one record per CDR3 protein. This table holds over 700,000 distinct CDR3 sequences, about 27% found once. The chain couples TRBV7-9 to TRBJ1-2; unclear D gene. This receptor was identified in a girl under 18 with multiple sclerosis. The sample comprised blood. CDR3 coding DNA: TGTGCCAGCAGCTCCGGAGAGGTTGGCTACACCTTC. This gives the protein CASSSGEVGYTF.